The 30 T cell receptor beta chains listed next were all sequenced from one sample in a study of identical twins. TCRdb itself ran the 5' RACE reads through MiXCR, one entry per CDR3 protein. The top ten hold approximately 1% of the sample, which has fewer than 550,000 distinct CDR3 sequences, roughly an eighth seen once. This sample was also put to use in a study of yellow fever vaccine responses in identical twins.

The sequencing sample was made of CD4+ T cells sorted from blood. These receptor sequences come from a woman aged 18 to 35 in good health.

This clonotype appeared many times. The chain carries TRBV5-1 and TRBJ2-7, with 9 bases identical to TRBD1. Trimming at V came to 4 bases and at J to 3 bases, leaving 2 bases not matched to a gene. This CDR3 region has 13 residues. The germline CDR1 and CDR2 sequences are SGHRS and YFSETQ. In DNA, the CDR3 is TGCGCCAGCAGCACGGGACAGGGCTACGAGCAGTACTTC. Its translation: CASSTGQGYEQYF.

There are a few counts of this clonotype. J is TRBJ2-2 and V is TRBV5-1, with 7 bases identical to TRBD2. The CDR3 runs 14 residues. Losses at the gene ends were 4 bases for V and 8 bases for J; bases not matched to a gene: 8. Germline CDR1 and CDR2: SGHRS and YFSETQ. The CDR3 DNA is TGCGCCAGCAGCCTCGGGGGGAGTGCAGGGGAGCTGTTTTTT. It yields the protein CASSLGGSAGELFF.

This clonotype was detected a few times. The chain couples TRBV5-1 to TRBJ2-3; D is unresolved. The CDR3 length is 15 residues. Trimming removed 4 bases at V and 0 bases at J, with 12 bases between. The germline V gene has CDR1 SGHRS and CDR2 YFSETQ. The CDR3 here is CASSRQPPSTDTQYF. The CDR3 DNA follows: TGCGCCAGCAGCCGCCAACCGCCTAGCACAGATACGCAGTATTTT.

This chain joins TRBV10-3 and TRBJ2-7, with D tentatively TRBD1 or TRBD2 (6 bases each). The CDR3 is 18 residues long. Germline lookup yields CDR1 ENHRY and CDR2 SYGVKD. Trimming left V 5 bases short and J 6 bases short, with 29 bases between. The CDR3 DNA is TGTGCCATCAGTTTGGAAACGGGGGCCGAGGGAGCAAGGGGCGAGCAGTACTTC. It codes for CAISLETGAEGARGEQYF.

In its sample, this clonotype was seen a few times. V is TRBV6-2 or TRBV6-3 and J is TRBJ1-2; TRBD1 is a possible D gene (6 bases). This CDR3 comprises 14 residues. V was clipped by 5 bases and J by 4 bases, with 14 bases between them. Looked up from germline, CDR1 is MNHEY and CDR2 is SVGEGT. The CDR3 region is CASSDPGQSYGYTF. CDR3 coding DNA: TGTGCCAGCAGTGACCCAGGACAGTCCTATGGCTACACCTTC.

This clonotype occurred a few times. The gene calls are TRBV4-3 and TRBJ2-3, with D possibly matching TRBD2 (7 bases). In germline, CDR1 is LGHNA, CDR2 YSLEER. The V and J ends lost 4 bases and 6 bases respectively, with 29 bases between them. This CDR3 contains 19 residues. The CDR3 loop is CASSPKRAGAEQVYDTQYF. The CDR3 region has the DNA TGCGCCAGCAGCCCGAAGCGGGCGGGGGCGGAGCAAGTTTATGATACGCAGTATTTT.

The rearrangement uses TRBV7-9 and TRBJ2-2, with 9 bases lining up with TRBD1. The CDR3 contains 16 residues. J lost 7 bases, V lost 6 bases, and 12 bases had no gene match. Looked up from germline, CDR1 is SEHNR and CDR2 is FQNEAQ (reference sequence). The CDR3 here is CASRSTGGADDGELFF. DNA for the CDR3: TGTGCCAGCAGATCAACAGGGGGCGCGGACGACGGGGAGCTGTTTTTT.

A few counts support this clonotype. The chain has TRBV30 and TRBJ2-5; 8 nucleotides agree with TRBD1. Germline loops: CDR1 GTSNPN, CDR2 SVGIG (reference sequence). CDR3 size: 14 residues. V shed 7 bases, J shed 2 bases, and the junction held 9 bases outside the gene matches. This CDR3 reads CALDPDREQETQYF. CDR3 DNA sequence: TGTGCCTTAGACCCGGACAGGGAACAAGAGACCCAGTACTTC.

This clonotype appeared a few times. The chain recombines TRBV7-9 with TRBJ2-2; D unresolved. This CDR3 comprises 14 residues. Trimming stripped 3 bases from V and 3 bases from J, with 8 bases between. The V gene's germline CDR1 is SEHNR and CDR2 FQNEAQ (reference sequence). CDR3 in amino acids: CASSFGSHTGELFF. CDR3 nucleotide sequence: TGTGCCAGCAGCTTCGGCAGCCACACCGGGGAGCTGTTTTTT.

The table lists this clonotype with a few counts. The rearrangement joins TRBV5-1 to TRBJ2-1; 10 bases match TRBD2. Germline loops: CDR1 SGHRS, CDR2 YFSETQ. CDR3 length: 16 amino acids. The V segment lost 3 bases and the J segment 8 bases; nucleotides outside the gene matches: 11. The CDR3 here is CASSSPGLAPLHEQFF. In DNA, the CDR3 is TGCGCCAGCAGCTCACCGGGACTAGCGCCCTTGCATGAGCAGTTCTTC.

CDR3 DNA sequence: TGTGCCAGCAGTTACAAGACAGGGGTTCGGGAGACCCAGTACTTC. It codes for CASSYKTGVRETQYF. This chain joins TRBV6-5 and TRBJ2-5; 8 nucleotides match TRBD1. V trimming: 2 bases; J trimming: 5 bases; junction bases outside the gene matches: 7. Looked up from germline, CDR1 is MNHEY and CDR2 is SVGAGI. The CDR3 contains 15 residues.

Here the CDR3 DNA reads TGTGCCATCCCACAGGGAATTGGTTCACCCCTCCACTTT. Translation gives CAIPQGIGSPLHF. The rearrangement uses TRBV21-1 and TRBJ1-6; the table's D call of TRBD1 was not tested on the DNA. TRBV21-1 is flagged as a pseudogene. The CDR3 contains 13 residues.

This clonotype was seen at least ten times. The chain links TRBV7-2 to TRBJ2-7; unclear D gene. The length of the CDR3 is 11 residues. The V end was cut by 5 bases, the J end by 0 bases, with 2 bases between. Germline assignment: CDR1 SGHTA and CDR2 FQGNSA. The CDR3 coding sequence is TGTGCCAGCAGCGACTCCTACGAGCAGTACTTC. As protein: CASSDSYEQYF. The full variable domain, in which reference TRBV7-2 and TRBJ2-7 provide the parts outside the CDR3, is GAGVSQSPSNKVTEKGKDVELRCDPISGHTALYWYRQSLGQGLEFLIYFQGNSAPDKSGLPSDRFSAERTGGSVSTLTIQRTQQEDSAVYLCASSDSYEQYFGPGTRLTVT.

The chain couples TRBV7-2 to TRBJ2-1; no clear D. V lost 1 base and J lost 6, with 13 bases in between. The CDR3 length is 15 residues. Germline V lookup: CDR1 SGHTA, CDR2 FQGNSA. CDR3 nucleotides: TGTGCCAGCAGCTTAGGGGCCCTAGGTTCCAATGAGCAGTTCTTC. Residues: CASSLGALGSNEQFF.

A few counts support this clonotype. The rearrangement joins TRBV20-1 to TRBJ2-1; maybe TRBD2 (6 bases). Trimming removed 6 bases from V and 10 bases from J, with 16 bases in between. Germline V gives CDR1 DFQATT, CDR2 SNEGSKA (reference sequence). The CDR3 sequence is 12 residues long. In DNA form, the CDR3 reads TGCAGTGCCGGGAGTCCAACGGGCGAGCAGTTCTTC. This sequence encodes CSAGSPTGEQFF.

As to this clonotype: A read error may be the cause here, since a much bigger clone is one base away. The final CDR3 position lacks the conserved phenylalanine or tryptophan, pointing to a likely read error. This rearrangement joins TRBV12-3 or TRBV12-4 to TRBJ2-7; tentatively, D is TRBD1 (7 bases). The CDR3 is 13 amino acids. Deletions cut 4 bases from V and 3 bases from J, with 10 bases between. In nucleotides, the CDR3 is TGTGCCAGCAGTTCGCGGGACAGCTACGAGCAGTACTCC. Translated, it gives CASSSRDSYEQYS.

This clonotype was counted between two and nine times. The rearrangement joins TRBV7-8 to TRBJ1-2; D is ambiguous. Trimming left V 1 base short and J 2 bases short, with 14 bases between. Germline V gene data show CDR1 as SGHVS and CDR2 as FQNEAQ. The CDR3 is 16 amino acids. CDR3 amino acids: CASSLVVQSVNYGYTF. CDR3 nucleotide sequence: TGTGCCAGCAGCTTAGTGGTTCAGTCGGTCAACTATGGCTACACCTTC.

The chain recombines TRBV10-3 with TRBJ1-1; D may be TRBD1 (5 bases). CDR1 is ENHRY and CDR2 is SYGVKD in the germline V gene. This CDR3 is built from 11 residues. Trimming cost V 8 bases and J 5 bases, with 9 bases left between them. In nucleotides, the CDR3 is TGTGCCATCTCAGGGAGGACTGAAGCTTTCTTT. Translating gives CAISGRTEAFF.

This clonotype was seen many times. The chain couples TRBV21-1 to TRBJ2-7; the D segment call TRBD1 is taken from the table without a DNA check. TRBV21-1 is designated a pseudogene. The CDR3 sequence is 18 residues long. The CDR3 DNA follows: TGTGCCAGCAGCAACGCACACAAGACAGCAGTAAGCTCCTACGAGCAGTACTTC. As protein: CASSNAHKTAVSSYEQYF.

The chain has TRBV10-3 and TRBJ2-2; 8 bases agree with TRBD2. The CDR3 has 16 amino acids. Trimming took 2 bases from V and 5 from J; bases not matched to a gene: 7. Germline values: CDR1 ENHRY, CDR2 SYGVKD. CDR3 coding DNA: TGTGCCATCAGTGAGGGAAGCGGGAGAAAAACCGGGGAGCTGTTTTTT. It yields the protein CAISEGSGRKTGELFF.

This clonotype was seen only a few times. CDR3 sequence reads: CASSFKGGEAIQYF. The DNA for the CDR3 is TGTGCCAGCAGTTTTAAGGGCGGGGAAGCCATTCAGTACTTC. The chain recombines TRBV27 with TRBJ2-4, with D tentatively TRBD2 (6 bases). This CDR3 region has 14 residues. V gave up 3 bases and J gave up 9 bases, with 15 bases separating them. Germline V gene lookup returns CDR1 MNHEY and CDR2 SMNVEV (reference sequence).

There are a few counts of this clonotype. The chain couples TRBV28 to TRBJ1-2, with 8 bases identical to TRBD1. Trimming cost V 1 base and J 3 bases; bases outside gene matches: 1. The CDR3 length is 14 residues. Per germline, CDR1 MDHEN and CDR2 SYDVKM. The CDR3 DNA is TGTGCCAGCAGTTTATCAGGGGGCCACTATGGCTACACCTTC. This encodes CASSLSGGHYGYTF.

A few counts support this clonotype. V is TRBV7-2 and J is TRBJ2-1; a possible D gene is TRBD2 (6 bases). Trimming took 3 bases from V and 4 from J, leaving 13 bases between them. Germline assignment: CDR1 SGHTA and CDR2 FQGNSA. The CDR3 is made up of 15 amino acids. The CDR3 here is CASSFEPGLYNEQFF. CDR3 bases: TGTGCCAGCAGCTTTGAGCCGGGACTTTACAATGAGCAGTTCTTC.

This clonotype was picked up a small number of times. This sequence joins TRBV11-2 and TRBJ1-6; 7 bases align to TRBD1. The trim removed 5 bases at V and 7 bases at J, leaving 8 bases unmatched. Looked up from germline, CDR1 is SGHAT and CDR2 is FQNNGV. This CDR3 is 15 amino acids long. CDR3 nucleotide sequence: TGTGCCAGCAGCACCGAGGGGGCATACAATTCACCCCTCCACTTT. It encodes CASSTEGAYNSPLHF.

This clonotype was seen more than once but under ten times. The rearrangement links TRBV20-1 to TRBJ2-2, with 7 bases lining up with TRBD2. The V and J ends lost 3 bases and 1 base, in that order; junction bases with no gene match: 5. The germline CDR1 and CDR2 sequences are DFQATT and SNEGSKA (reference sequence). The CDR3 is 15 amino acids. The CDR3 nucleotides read TGCAGTGCTAGTTCAAGCGGGAAGAACACCGGGGAGCTGTTTTTT. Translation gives CSASSSGKNTGELFF.

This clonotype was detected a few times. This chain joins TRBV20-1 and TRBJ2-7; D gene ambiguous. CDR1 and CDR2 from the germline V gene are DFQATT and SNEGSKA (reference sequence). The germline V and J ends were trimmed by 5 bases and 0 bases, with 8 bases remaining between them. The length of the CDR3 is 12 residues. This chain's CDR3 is CSADKGSYEQYF. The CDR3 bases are TGCAGTGCTGATAAAGGCTCCTACGAGCAGTACTTC.

The CDR3 here is CASNPLAGYTDTQYF. The CDR3 DNA follows: TGTGCCAGCAACCCCCTAGCGGGGTACACAGATACGCAGTATTTT. The chain links TRBV6-2 or TRBV6-3 to TRBJ2-3, with 9 bases aligning to TRBD2. V gave up 7 bases and J gave up 2 bases; unmatched junction bases: 7. The CDR3 is 15 residues long. Germline loops: CDR1 MNHEY, CDR2 SVGEGT.

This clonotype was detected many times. The CDR3 DNA reads TGTGCCAGCAGCTTAGCCCGAGGGGCTATCTTCTACGAGCAGTACTTC. Translated: CASSLARGAIFYEQYF. The chain carries TRBV11-2 and TRBJ2-7; possibly TRBD1 or TRBD2 for D (5 bases each). V was clipped by 1 base and J by 3 bases, with 16 bases between them. The CDR3 totals 16 residues. Germline V gives CDR1 SGHAT, CDR2 FQNNGV.

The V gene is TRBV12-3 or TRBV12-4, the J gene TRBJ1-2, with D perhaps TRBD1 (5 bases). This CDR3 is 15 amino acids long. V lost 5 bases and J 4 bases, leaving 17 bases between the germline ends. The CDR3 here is CASSPRLGGSYGYTF. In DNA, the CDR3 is TGTGCCAGCAGTCCGCGCCTCGGGGGGAGCTATGGCTACACCTTC.

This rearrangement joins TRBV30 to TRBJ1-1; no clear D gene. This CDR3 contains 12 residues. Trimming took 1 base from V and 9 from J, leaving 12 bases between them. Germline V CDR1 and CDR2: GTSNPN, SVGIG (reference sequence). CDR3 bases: TGTGCCTGGAGTGCCCCCCTTAAGAAAGCTTTCTTT. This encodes CAWSAPLKKAFF.